This TCR beta chain was recovered during a study of blood T cell repertoires in COVID-19. Study-level information: Samples of COVID-19 (acute and convalescent) were obtained from the United States, Italy and Spain.

In the authors' workflow: Estimation of nucleated cell counts relied on the amplification of reference gene primers. The table came from immunoSEQ multiplex PCR; TCRdb's copy has only in-frame clones and leaves some out. V, J and clone size derive from that table, while D and trimming were established from the DNA sequence. The sample consists of over 100,000 clones, 70% to 90% of them appearing once. Trimming stripped 5 bases from V and 2 bases from J, with 15 bases between. Germline CDR1 MNHEY, CDR2 SVGAGI. The CDR3 runs 15 residues. This sequence joins TRBV6-5 and TRBJ1-2; possibly TRBD1 for D (6 bases). The clonotype comes from a man between 35 and 55 years old with acute or convalescent COVID-19. The sequencing sample was made of peripheral blood. This CDR3 is CASSPTGQTNYGYTF. CDR3 sequence (DNA): TGTGCCAGCAGTCCCACAGGACAGACCAACTATGGCTACACCTTC.